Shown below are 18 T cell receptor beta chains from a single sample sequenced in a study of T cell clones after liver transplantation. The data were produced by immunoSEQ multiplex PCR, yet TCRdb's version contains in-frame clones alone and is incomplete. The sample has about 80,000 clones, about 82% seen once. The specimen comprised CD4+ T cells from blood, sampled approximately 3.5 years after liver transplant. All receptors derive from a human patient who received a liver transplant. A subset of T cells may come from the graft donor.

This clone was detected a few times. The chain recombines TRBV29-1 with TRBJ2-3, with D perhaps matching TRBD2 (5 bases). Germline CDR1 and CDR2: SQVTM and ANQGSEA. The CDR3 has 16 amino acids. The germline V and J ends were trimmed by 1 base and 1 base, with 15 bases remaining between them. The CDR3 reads CSVEGLRDYGTDTQYF. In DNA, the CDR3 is TGCAGCGTTGAAGGTTTACGGGATTACGGCACAGATACGCAGTATTTT.

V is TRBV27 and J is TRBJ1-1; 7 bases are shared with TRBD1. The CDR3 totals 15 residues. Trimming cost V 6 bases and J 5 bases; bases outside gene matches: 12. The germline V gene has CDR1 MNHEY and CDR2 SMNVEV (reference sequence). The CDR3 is CASRGIGGWATEAFF. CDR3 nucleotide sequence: TGTGCCAGCAGGGGGATAGGGGGCTGGGCGACTGAAGCTTTCTTT.

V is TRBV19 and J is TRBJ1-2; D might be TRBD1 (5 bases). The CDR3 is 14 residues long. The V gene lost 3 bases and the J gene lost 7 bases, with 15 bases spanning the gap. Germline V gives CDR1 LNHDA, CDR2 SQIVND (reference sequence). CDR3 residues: CASSIGGRVSGYTF. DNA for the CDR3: TGTGCCAGTAGTATCGGGGGAAGAGTGAGTGGCTACACCTTC.

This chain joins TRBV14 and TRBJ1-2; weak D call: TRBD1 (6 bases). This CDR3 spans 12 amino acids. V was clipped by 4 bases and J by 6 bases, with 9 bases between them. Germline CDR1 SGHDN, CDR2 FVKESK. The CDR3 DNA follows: TGTGCCAGCAGCCCCGACAGGAATGGCTACACCTTC. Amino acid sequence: CASSPDRNGYTF.

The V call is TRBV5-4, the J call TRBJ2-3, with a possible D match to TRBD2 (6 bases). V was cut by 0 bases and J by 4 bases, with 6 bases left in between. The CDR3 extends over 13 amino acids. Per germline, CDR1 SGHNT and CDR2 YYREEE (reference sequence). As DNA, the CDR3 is TGTGCCAGCAGCTTGGGGGGGGCAGATACGCAGTATTTT. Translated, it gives CASSLGGADTQYF.

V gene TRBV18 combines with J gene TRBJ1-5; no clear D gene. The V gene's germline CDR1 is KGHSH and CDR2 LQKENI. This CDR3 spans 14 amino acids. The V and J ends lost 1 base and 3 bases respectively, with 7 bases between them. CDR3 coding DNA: TGTGCCAGCTCACCACGGCCAGTCAATCAGCCCCAGCATTTT. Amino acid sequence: CASSPRPVNQPQHF.

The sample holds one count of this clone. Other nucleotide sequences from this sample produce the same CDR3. Written as DNA, the CDR3 is TGTGCCATACGGACAGCTTCCAACACCGGGGAGCTGTTTTTT. Its translation: CAIRTASNTGELFF. This sequence joins TRBV10-3 and TRBJ2-2, with D maybe TRBD1 (6 bases). This CDR3 contains 14 residues. Germline CDR1 ENHRY, CDR2 SYGVKD. The V gene lost 9 bases and the J gene lost 2 bases, with 13 bases spanning the gap.

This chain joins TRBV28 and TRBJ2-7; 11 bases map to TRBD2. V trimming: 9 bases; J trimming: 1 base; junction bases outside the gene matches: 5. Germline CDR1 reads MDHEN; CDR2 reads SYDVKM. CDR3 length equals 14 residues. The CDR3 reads CASNIAGGSYEQYF. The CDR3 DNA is TGTGCCAGTAACATAGCGGGAGGGTCCTACGAGCAGTACTTC.

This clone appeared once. CDR3 residues: CASSIGTANYGYTF. For the CDR3, the DNA is TGTGCCAGTAGTATTGGGACAGCCAACTATGGCTACACCTTC. This chain uses TRBV19 with TRBJ1-2, with 7 positions matching TRBD1. Germline values: CDR1 LNHDA, CDR2 SQIVND (reference sequence). The CDR3 covers 14 residues. V was clipped by 3 bases and J by 2 bases; unmatched bases: 3.

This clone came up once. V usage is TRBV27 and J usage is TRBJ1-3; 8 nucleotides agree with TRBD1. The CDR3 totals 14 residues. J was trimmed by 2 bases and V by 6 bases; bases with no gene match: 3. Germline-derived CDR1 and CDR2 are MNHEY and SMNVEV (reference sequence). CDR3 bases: TGTGCCAGCAGACCGACAGGGGCTGGAAACACCATATATTTT. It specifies CASRPTGAGNTIYF.

CDR3 loop: CAWRVGNSRPPDTQYF. CDR3 in DNA: TGTGCCTGGAGGGTAGGGAACAGCCGACCCCCAGATACGCAGTATTTT. This chain joins TRBV30 and TRBJ2-3; no definite D call. This CDR3 region has 16 residues. Germline loops: CDR1 GTSNPN, CDR2 SVGIG (reference sequence). V lost 3 bases and J lost 4, with 20 bases in between.

CDR3 in DNA: TGTGCCACCCGCCCGCAGGGACCAACAGATACGCAGTATTTT. This gives the protein CATRPQGPTDTQYF. V is TRBV28 and J is TRBJ2-3; D is possibly TRBD1 or TRBD2 (5 bases each). CDR3 length equals 14 residues. Trimming removed 10 bases at V and 3 bases at J, with 17 bases between. CDR1 is MDHEN, CDR2 SYDVKM, per germline. Full variable domain (remainder filled in from reference TRBV28 and TRBJ2-3): DVKVTQSSRYLVKRTGEKVFLECVQDMDHENMFWYRQDPGLGLRLIYFSYDVKMKEKGDIPEGYSVSREKKERFSLILESASTNQTSMYLCATRPQGPTDTQYFGPGTRLTVL.

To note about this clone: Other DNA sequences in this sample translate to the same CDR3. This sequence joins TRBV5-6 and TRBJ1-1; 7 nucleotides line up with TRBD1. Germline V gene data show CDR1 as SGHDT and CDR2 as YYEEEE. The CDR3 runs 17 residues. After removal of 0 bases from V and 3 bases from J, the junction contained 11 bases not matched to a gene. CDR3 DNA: TGTGCCAGCAGCTTGGTGGGGCAGGGGGAGGGGGACACTGAAGCTTTCTTT. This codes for CASSLVGQGEGDTEAFF. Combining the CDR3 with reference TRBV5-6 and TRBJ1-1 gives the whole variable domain DAGVTQSPTHLIKTRGQQVTLRCSPKSGHDTVSWYQQALGQGPQFIFQYYEEEERQRGNFPDRFSGHQFPNYSSELNVNALLLGDSALYLCASSLVGQGEGDTEAFFGQGTRLTVV.

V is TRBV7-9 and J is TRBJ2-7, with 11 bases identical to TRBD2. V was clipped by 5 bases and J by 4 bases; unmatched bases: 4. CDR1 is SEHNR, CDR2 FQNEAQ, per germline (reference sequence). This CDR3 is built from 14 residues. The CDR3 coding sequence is TGTGCCAGCAGCAAGACTAGCGGGAAGTACGAGCAGTACTTC. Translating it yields CASSKTSGKYEQYF.

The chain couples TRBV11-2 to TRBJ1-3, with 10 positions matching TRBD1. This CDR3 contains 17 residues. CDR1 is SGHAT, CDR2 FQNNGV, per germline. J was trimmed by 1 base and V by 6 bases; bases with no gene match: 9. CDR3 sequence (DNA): TGTGCCAGCAGACCAAGGGACAGGGGAAGGTCTGGAAACACCATATATTTT. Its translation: CASRPRDRGRSGNTIYF. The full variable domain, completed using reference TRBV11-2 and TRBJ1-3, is EAGVAQSPRYKIIEKRQSVAFWCNPISGHATLYWYQQILGQGPKLLIQFQNNGVVDDSQLPKDRFSAERLKGVDSTLKIQPAKLEDSAVYLCASRPRDRGRSGNTIYFGEGSWLTVV.

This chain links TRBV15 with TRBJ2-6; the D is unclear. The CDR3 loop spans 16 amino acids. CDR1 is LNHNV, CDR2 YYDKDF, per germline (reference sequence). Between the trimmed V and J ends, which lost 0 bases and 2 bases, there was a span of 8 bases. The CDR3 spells CATSRDREAGANVLTF. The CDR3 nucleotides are TGTGCCACCAGCAGAGATCGAGAAGCTGGGGCCAACGTCCTGACTTTC.

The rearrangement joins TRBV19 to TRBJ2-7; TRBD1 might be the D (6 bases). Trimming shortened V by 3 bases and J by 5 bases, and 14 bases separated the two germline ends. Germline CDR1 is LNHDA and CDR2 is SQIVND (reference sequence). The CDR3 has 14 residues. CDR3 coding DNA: TGTGCCAGTAGTATTTCCAGGGGTCACCACGAGCAGTACTTC. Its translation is CASSISRGHHEQYF.

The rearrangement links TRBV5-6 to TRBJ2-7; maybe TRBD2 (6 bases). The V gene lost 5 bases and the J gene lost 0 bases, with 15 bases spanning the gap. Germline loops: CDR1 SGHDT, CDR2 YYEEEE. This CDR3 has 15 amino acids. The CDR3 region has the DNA TGTGCCAGCAGTCTTCGGGACTCCCTCTCCTACGAGCAGTACTTC. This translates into CASSLRDSLSYEQYF.